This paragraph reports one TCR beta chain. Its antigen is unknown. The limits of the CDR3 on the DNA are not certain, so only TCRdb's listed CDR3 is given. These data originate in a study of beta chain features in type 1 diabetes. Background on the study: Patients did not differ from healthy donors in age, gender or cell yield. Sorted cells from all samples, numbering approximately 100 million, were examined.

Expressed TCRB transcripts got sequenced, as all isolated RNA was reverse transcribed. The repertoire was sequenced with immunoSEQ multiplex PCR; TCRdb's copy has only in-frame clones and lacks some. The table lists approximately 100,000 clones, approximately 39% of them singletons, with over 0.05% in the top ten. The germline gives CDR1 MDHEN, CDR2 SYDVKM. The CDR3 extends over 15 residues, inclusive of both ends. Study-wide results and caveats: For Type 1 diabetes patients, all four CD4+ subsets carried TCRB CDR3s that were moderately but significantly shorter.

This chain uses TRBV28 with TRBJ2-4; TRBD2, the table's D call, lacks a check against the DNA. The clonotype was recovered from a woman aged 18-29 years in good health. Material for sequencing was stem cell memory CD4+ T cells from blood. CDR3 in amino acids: CASSFIFAGDFIQYF.